Each of the 8 T cell receptor beta chains below was sequenced from the same sample in a study of cytotoxic CD8 clonotypes in ibrutinib-treated CLL. Using immunoSEQ multiplex PCR, the repertoire was profiled, and TCRdb retains in-frame clones only, with some absent. The sample lists 40,000 to 60,000 clones, approximately 50% occurring once. Material: PBMCs, obtained after 12 months of ibrutinib treatment. These receptors were collected from a human donor with chronic lymphocytic leukemia.

Only a few counts were recorded for this clone. The genes are TRBV27 and TRBJ2-7, with D perhaps TRBD2 (6 bases). The CDR3 runs to 13 residues. Germline V gene lookup returns CDR1 MNHEY and CDR2 SMNVEV (reference sequence). V was pared by 4 bases and J by 1 base, with 8 bases between. The CDR3 sequence is CASSYGGSYEQYF. The CDR3 DNA reads as TGTGCCAGCAGTTATGGAGGGTCCTACGAGCAGTACTTC.

The gene calls are TRBV9 and TRBJ2-1; TRBD2 is a possible D gene (7 bases). The germline gives CDR1 SGDLS, CDR2 YYNGEE. The V end lost 4 bases, the J end lost 10 bases, and 15 bases lay between the germline ends. The CDR3 has 13 residues. This CDR3 reads CASSLLTGGEQFF. In DNA, the CDR3 is TGTGCCAGCAGCCTACTGACGGGGGGCGAGCAGTTCTTC.

V gene TRBV5-1 combines with J gene TRBJ2-5, with unresolved D. The CDR3 is 12 residues long. The germline V gene has CDR1 SGHRS and CDR2 YFSETQ. V lost 4 bases and J 5 bases, leaving 9 bases between the germline ends. The CDR3 DNA reads TGCGCCAGCAGCATTAACAAGGAGACCCAGTACTTC. Its protein is CASSINKETQYF.

The rearrangement joins TRBV5-1 to TRBJ2-7; D not certain. The CDR3 totals 13 residues. Trimming left V 4 bases short and J 0 bases short, with 8 bases between. Germline values: CDR1 SGHRS, CDR2 YFSETQ. The chain's CDR3 is CASSVASSYEQYF. CDR3 coding DNA: TGCGCCAGCAGCGTCGCGAGCTCCTACGAGCAGTACTTC.

This clone appeared a few times. J is TRBJ2-7 and V is TRBV6-1; 7 bases line up with TRBD1. Germline assignment: CDR1 MNHNS and CDR2 SASEGT. J gave up 3 bases and V 3 bases, and 2 bases lay outside the gene matches. The CDR3 consists of 13 residues. The CDR3 is CASSEGQIYEQYF. The DNA for the CDR3 is TGTGCCAGCAGTGAGGGACAGATCTACGAGCAGTACTTC.

The genes are TRBV7-2 and TRBJ2-5, with 9 bases aligning to TRBD1. CDR3 size: 13 residues. CDR1 and CDR2 (germline): SGHTA, FQGNSA. Losses at the gene ends were 6 bases for V and 4 bases for J; bases not matched to a gene: 3. CDR3 residues: CASRRTGAETQYF. As DNA, the CDR3 is TGTGCCAGCAGGCGGACAGGGGCAGAGACCCAGTACTTC.

This clone has at least ten counts. The chain links TRBV6-1 to TRBJ2-3; 11 bases match TRBD2. Losses at the gene ends were 6 bases for V and 3 bases for J; bases not matched to a gene: 5. The CDR3 is 15 residues long. Germline CDR1 is MNHNS and CDR2 is SASEGT. CDR3 in DNA: TGTGCCAGCAGACGACTAGCGGGACAAACAGATACGCAGTATTTT. This codes for CASRRLAGQTDTQYF.

The V and J genes are TRBV5-1 and TRBJ1-5; possible D gene TRBD1, 6 bases. Germline-derived CDR1 and CDR2 are SGHRS and YFSETQ. This CDR3 spans 15 amino acids. Trimming left V 2 bases short and J 0 bases short, with 9 bases between. CDR3 residues: CASSLQGYSNQPQHF. DNA of the CDR3: TGCGCCAGCAGCTTACAGGGCTATAGCAATCAGCCCCAGCATTTT.